This TCR beta chain was obtained from a study of beta chain features in type 1 diabetes (dated by TCRdb to about 2018). About the full investigation: Patients and healthy donors did not differ in mean age, gender distribution, total cell number or subset yield. A total of roughly 100 million sorted cells were examined across all samples, and the number of cells per subset was strongly correlated with RNA yield. In the study, recently diagnosed type 1 diabetes patients and matched healthy donors were compared on the TCRB repertoires of their sorted circulating CD4+ T cell subsets. Regulatory and stem cell-like memory subsets were isolated from only 8 patients and about eight healthy donors, whereas naive and central memory subsets came from all 30 or so donors.

What the authors observed across the whole study: At VDJ recombination sites, type 1 diabetes patients had fewer insertions and more deleted nucleotides, which implies abnormalities in thymic rearrangement. Shorter templates might be favored by PCR, yet because patient and control samples were amplified and corrected together, any such skew would affect both groups equally. Because small numbers of individuals were included in the HLA sub-analyses, any influence of HLA type on TCRB rearrangement was left unresolved. Because cDNA was sequenced instead of genomic DNA, activated cells with high expression could be over-represented, although the groups did not differ in activation or CD3 levels. A moderate but significant shortening of TCRB CDR3 length was observed in type 1 diabetes patients in all four CD4+ subsets. Naive, central memory and regulatory TCRB repertoires appeared more similar among patients than among healthy donors.

From each donor, a single peripheral blood sample of about 120 mL on average was drawn into heparinised tubes. A BD FACSAria II was used to sort naive, central memory, regulatory and stem cell-like memory CD4+ T cells with a panel that included CD45RO, CCR7, CD25, CD127, CD95 and CD27. Every sorted population had a purity above 95%. PBMCs were separated immediately by Lymphoprep density gradient centrifugation and were stained directly, without being cultured. To minimize batch effects, samples were stained and sorted in pairs, one healthy donor with one patient per experiment. Based on the germline V gene, the CDR1 and CDR2 sequences are SGHDT and YYEEEE. Trimming removed 3 bases from V and 9 bases from J, leaving 18 bases between the germline ends. From the cysteine up to the phenylalanine, the CDR3 has a length of 14 residues. Only the CDR3 DNA stays, 42 bases, in frame from base 1. The entire amount of isolated RNA was reverse transcribed using the High Capacity cDNA Reverse Transcription Kit, so the sequenced TCRB transcripts were expressed ones. Naive, central memory and regulatory T cell samples underwent deep immunoSEQ sequencing, averaging approximately 3.5 million total reads per sample. Sorted cells were lysed in RLT buffer and RNA was extracted with DNase-treated RNeasy Micro or Mini kits, depending on cell number. Each cell subset was processed on its own to prevent cross-contamination, while patient and healthy donor samples were processed together. TCRB sequences were amplified from cDNA with the immunoSEQ multiplex PCR, producing 87-bp fragments spanning the CDR3 region. The amplicons were sequenced using the Illumina HiSeq platform. In the source study's methods: Synthetic template baselines were used to correct PCR bias computationally, reads within Hamming distance 2 were collapsed together, and singletons that could not be merged were discarded. By aligning reads against IMGT, V, D and J genes, CDR3 length, and insertions or deletions at six rearrangement sites were assigned. Within each subset, clonotype counts were normalized to the number of sorted cells before true diversity and Gini coefficients were calculated with the tcR R package. The overlap coefficient, calculated on TCRB nucleotide sequences, was used to measure repertoire sharing. Out-of-frame TCRB sequences from naive cells were analyzed to stand in for the pre-selection repertoire. Held by TCRdb, this immuneACCESS table contains in-frame sequences only and omits some clones. Under half of the omission traces to an unresolved V gene where checked; the cause of the rest is unknown. V and J calls and clone size are given by that table; D and trimming were obtained from the DNA. Within this sample are 300,000 to 450,000 clones, with about 20% of them counted one time only. Approximately 0.043% of the sample is taken by the ten largest.

Regarding this clone: The specificity of this receptor is unknown. The sample holds no much larger clone one base away, and base qualities are not on file.

In this chain, TRBV5-6 is recombined with TRBJ2-5, and possibly TRBD2, on 6 matching bases. The sequence derives from a woman between 18 and 29 years old in good health. Sample: naive CD4+ T cells from blood. In the paper's terms, the cell subset or site label means: true naive CD4+ T cells. The DNA is as follows: TGTGCCAGCAGCTACCGGGACGTCGGCGGGGCCCAGTACTTC. Translated, it gives CASSYRDVGGAQYF.